Each of the 27 T cell receptor beta chains below was sequenced from the same sample in a study of T cells after yellow fever vaccination. Via MiXCR, TCRdb re-called the 5' RACE reads, giving one row per CDR3 protein. The data show roughly 300,000 distinct CDR3 sequences, 6.5% to 8.5% seen once. Material: PBMCs, obtained roughly 46 days after the first yellow fever vaccination. All receptors come from a man aged 18 to 30 who received the YFV17D yellow fever vaccine.

The chain combines TRBV4-3 with TRBJ2-7, with 7 bases aligning to TRBD1. Trimming cost V 0 bases and J 2 bases; bases outside gene matches: 7. Germline loops: CDR1 LGHNA, CDR2 YSLEER. The CDR3 is 16 residues long. As DNA, the CDR3 is TGCGCCAGCAGCCAAGATCTTGGGACAGAGCCCTACGAGCAGTACGTC. Residues: CASSQDLGTEPYEQYV.

This clonotype was counted between two and nine times. The chain combines TRBV2 with TRBJ2-2, with D perhaps matching TRBD2 (5 bases). Trimming pared 7 bases from V and 6 bases from J, leaving 9 bases between. Germline CDR1 and CDR2: SNHLY and FYNNEI. The CDR3 is 12 amino acids. CDR3 protein: CASTRDAGELFF. In nucleotides, the CDR3 is TGTGCCAGCACGAGGGATGCCGGGGAGCTGTTTTTT.

The chain links TRBV20-1 to TRBJ2-3, with TRBD2 matching 12 bases. Germline CDR1 and CDR2: DFQATT and SNEGSKA (reference sequence). CDR3 length: 15 amino acids. Germline trimming cut 3 bases from V and 8 bases from J; bases unmatched to any gene: 9. The CDR3 bases are TGCAGTGCTAGTCCGCTCCTAGCGGGGGGGAGTACGCAGTATTTT. The encoded protein is CSASPLLAGGSTQYF.

This rearrangement joins TRBV6-2 or TRBV6-3 to TRBJ1-1; D unclear. Germline lookup yields CDR1 MNHEY and CDR2 SVGEGT. Trimming stripped 4 bases from V and 2 bases from J, with 14 bases between. The CDR3 is 15 amino acids. The CDR3 protein is CASSSTGSLNTEAFF. The CDR3 region has the DNA TGTGCCAGCAGTTCCACCGGGAGCCTCAACACTGAAGCTTTCTTT.

The chain uses TRBV7-3 and TRBJ2-2; unclear D gene. V gave up 1 base and J gave up 4 bases, with 19 bases separating them. CDR1 and CDR2 (germline): SGHTA, FQGTGA. This CDR3 contains 18 residues. The CDR3 DNA is TGTGCCAGCAGCTTAAGGGTTCCGTGGGGAAAGGCCACCGGGGAGCTGTTTTTT. As protein: CASSLRVPWGKATGELFF.

This chain connects TRBV11-2 to TRBJ1-1; 8 positions agree with TRBD1. CDR1 and CDR2 (germline): SGHAT, FQNNGV. This CDR3 spans 15 amino acids. V dropped 5 bases and J dropped 2; count of bases not matched to a gene: 7. The CDR3 DNA is TGTGCCAGCAGCCCTAGGGGACAGGTAAACACTGAAGCTTTCTTT. It encodes CASSPRGQVNTEAFF.

The chain joins TRBV7-9 to TRBJ2-2, with a possible D match to TRBD2 (5 bases). Germline V gene data show CDR1 as SEHNR and CDR2 as FQNEAQ (reference sequence). CDR3 length: 15 amino acids. The ends were cut back, 2 bases at V and 0 bases at J, with 7 bases in the middle. The CDR3 spells CASSLSGANTGELFF. The DNA for the CDR3 is TGTGCCAGCAGCTTAAGCGGAGCGAACACCGGGGAGCTGTTTTTT.

The gene calls are TRBV9 and TRBJ2-2, with 12 bases that match TRBD2. The CDR3 sequence is 16 residues long. After removal of 3 bases from V and 5 bases from J, the junction contained 5 bases not matched to a gene. Germline loops: CDR1 SGDLS, CDR2 YYNGEE. The CDR3 region is CASSATSGRTTGELFF. CDR3 nucleotides: TGTGCCAGCAGCGCCACTAGCGGGAGGACGACCGGGGAGCTGTTTTTT.

The CDR3 is CASSFSRESAYQPQHF. CDR3 DNA sequence: TGTGCCAGCAGCTTTAGTCGGGAGTCTGCCTATCAGCCCCAGCATTTT. The chain carries TRBV7-8 and TRBJ1-5; D gene ambiguous. The CDR3 has 16 amino acids. Germline CDR1 reads SGHVS; CDR2 reads FQNEAQ. V lost 3 bases to trimming and J lost 5 bases, with 17 bases between them.

This rearrangement joins TRBV6-1 to TRBJ2-3; 10 bases agree with TRBD1. J gave up 1 base and V 4 bases, and 5 bases lay outside the gene matches. Germline V CDR1 and CDR2: MNHNS, SASEGT. The CDR3 extends over 16 amino acids. CDR3 sequence: CASSGSGTGGTDTQYF. Here the CDR3 DNA reads TGTGCCAGCAGTGGATCCGGGACAGGGGGCACAGATACGCAGTATTTT.

The chain recombines TRBV5-1 with TRBJ2-1; 15 bases are shared with TRBD2. The CDR3 sequence is 20 residues long. CDR1 is SGHRS and CDR2 is YFSETQ in the germline V gene. J was trimmed by 1 base and V by 3 bases; bases with no gene match: 11. CDR3 loop: CASSSDGTSGGYRSYNEQFF. The CDR3, as DNA: TGCGCCAGCAGCTCGGACGGGACTAGCGGGGGGTACAGATCCTACAATGAGCAGTTCTTC.

This clonotype was observed a few times. The V call is TRBV20-1, the J call TRBJ2-3; 8 bases map to TRBD1. The CDR3 contains 15 residues. V lost 5 bases and J lost 3; bases outside the gene matches: 10. Germline V lookup: CDR1 DFQATT, CDR2 SNEGSKA (reference sequence). The CDR3 loop reads CSAPAGGGATDTQYF. CDR3 DNA sequence: TGCAGTGCTCCCGCAGGGGGCGGTGCAACAGATACGCAGTATTTT.

This clonotype was seen only a few times. This chain connects TRBV28 to TRBJ2-5; 8 bases are shared with TRBD1. The CDR3 runs 14 residues. CDR1 is MDHEN, CDR2 SYDVKM, per germline. V gave up 5 bases and J gave up 4 bases; unmatched junction bases: 6. The CDR3 DNA sequence: TGTGCCAGCAGTAAGACAGGGGTGGTAGAGACCCAGTACTTC. It is translated as CASSKTGVVETQYF.

This clonotype was recorded a few times. The V and J genes are TRBV2 and TRBJ2-1, with 12 bases fitting TRBD2. Germline V lookup: CDR1 SNHLY, CDR2 FYNNEI. V lost 6 bases to trimming and J lost 10 bases; unmatched junction nucleotides: 10. This CDR3 comprises 15 residues. Written as DNA, the CDR3 is TGTGCCAGCAGCCCCCAACTAGCGGGGGGAGTGGAGCAGTTCTTC. Protein sequence: CASSPQLAGGVEQFF.

This clonotype was picked up a small number of times. The chain recombines TRBV6-5 with TRBJ2-2; 7 positions match TRBD2. The junction had 4 bases not matched to a gene; V was cut back by 2 bases and J by 4 bases. The germline CDR1 and CDR2 sequences are MNHEY and SVGAGI. The CDR3 runs 15 residues. The chain's CDR3 is CASSYAGRATGELFF. For the CDR3, the DNA is TGTGCCAGCAGTTACGCAGGGAGGGCCACCGGGGAGCTGTTTTTT.

The chain is built from TRBV21-1 and TRBJ2-3. TRBV21-1 is marked as a pseudogene. This CDR3 has 13 amino acids. CDR3 amino acids: CASSKERPDTQYF. CDR3 nucleotide sequence: TGTGCCAGCAGCAAAGAACGCCCAGATACGCAGTATTTT.

V is TRBV7-9 and J is TRBJ1-6; D gene unclear. The germline V gene encodes CDR1 SEHNR and CDR2 FQNEAQ (reference sequence). This CDR3 is 15 amino acids long. Trimming pared 1 base from V and 7 bases from J, leaving 11 bases between. CDR3 in DNA: TGTGCCAGCAGCTTAGGACCGAGCAGAAATTCACCCCTCCACTTT. Translation gives CASSLGPSRNSPLHF.

There are a few counts of this clonotype. V gene TRBV20-1 combines with J gene TRBJ2-2; D remains ambiguous. CDR1 and CDR2 from the germline V gene are DFQATT and SNEGSKA (reference sequence). The V end was cut by 8 bases, the J end by 4 bases, with 11 bases between. This CDR3 has 12 amino acids. The CDR3 DNA is TGCAGTACCAGGCGGCTCACCGGGGAGCTGTTTTTT. Protein product: CSTRRLTGELFF.

Concerning this clonotype: The junction departs from germline at one end; a sequencing error may be responsible. The CDR3, as DNA: TGCTGTGCTAGAGGGGGTTCTTTTGTCCCGAGCACCGGGGAGCTGTTTTTT. It encodes CCARGGSFVPSTGELFF. The J gene is TRBJ2-2, the V gene TRBV20-1; D possibly corresponds to TRBD1 (6 bases). There are 17 residues in the CDR3. Per germline, CDR1 DFQATT and CDR2 SNEGSKA (reference sequence).

This clonotype has at least ten counts. The CDR3 here is CASGGRNFYDEQFF. The CDR3 DNA follows: TGTGCCAGCGGCGGCCGTAACTTTTACGATGAGCAGTTCTTC. The rearrangement links TRBV6-5 to TRBJ2-1; no reliable D call. V was cut by 8 bases and J by 8 bases, with 19 bases left in between. In germline, CDR1 is MNHEY, CDR2 SVGAGI. The CDR3 is made up of 14 amino acids.

The chain uses TRBV6-6 and TRBJ2-5; 8 positions agree with TRBD2. Looked up from germline, CDR1 is MNHNY and CDR2 is SVGAGI (reference sequence). This CDR3 spans 15 amino acids. V lost 5 bases, J lost 7 bases, and 12 bases stayed unmatched. The CDR3 here is CASSMGGGLLGTQYF. The CDR3 DNA reads TGTGCCAGCAGTATGGGCGGGGGGCTCCTAGGGACCCAGTACTTC.

This clonotype was observed a few times. The chain combines TRBV11-2 with TRBJ2-1; TRBD2 matches 8 bases. Looked up from germline, CDR1 is SGHAT and CDR2 is FQNNGV. The CDR3 is made up of 16 amino acids. Trimming removed 5 bases from V and 2 bases from J; junction bases left unmatched: 8. The CDR3 DNA is TGTGCCAGCAGCATAGCGGGGTGGGGGGCCTACAATGAGCAGTTCTTC. Translated: CASSIAGWGAYNEQFF.

This clonotype was seen more than once but under ten times. The V and J genes are TRBV4-3 and TRBJ1-1; D gene unclear. Germline V gene sequence: CDR1 LGHNA, CDR2 YSLEER. The CDR3 is 15 residues long. Trimming took off 4 bases at V and 3 bases at J, with 15 bases between the two ends. The CDR3 loop reads CASSPGYSRDTEAFF. CDR3 coding DNA: TGCGCCAGCAGCCCCGGTTACAGTCGGGACACTGAAGCTTTCTTT.

This clonotype has at least ten counts. The chain has TRBV19 and TRBJ2-1; perhaps TRBD1 as D (6 bases). The germline V gene has CDR1 LNHDA and CDR2 SQIVND (reference sequence). Trimming removed 7 bases from V and 1 base from J, with 11 bases in between. CDR3 length: 14 amino acids. The CDR3 DNA reads as TGTGCCAGTAATCAGGGGTCATCCTACAATGAGCAGTTCTTC. This translates into CASNQGSSYNEQFF.

This clonotype turned up a few times. The V and J genes are TRBV28 and TRBJ2-7; 8 positions match TRBD1. This CDR3 region has 13 residues. Germline V CDR1 and CDR2: MDHEN, SYDVKM. The trim removed 5 bases at V and 7 bases at J, leaving 7 bases unmatched. The CDR3 spells CASSPGGSGEQYV. CDR3 in DNA: TGTGCCAGCAGTCCAGGGGGCTCAGGAGAGCAGTACGTC.

The CDR3 sequence: CASSLWGGNIQYF. Written as DNA, the CDR3 is TGTGCCAGCAGTTTATGGGGGGGAAACATTCAGTACTTC. The chain couples TRBV27 to TRBJ2-4; TRBD2 matches 7 bases. V was clipped by 1 base and J by 6 bases; unmatched bases: 0. The length of the CDR3 is 13 residues. The germline V gene has CDR1 MNHEY and CDR2 SMNVEV (reference sequence).

The rearrangement links TRBV7-9 to TRBJ2-3; no firm D call. The CDR3 has 13 residues. Germline CDR1 SEHNR, CDR2 FQNEAQ (reference sequence). Trimming pared 8 bases from V and 0 bases from J, leaving 9 bases between. This CDR3 reads CASHGLSTDTQYF. Written as DNA, the CDR3 is TGTGCCAGCCATGGATTGAGCACAGATACGCAGTATTTT.